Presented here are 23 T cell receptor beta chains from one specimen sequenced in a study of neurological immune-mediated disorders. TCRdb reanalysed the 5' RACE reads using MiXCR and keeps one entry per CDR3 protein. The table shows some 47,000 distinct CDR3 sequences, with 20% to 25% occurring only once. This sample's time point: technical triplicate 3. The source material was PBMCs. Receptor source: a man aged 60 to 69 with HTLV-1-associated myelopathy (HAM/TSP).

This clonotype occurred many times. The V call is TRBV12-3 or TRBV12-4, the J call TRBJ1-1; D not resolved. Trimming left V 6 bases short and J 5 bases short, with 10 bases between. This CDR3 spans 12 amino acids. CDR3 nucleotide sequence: TGTGCCAGCAGACAACCGGGGACTGAAGCTTTCTTT. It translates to CASRQPGTEAFF.

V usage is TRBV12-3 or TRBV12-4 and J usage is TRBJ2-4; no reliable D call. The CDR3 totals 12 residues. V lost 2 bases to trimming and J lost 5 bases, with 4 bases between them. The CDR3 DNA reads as TGTGCCAGCAGTTTAAGGGAAAACATTCAGTACTTC. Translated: CASSLRENIQYF.

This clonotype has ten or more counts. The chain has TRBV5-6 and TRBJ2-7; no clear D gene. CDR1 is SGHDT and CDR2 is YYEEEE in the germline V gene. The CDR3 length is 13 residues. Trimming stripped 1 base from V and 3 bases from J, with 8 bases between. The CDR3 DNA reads TGTGCCAGCAGCTTGACAGTAAACTACGAGCAGTACTTC. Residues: CASSLTVNYEQYF.

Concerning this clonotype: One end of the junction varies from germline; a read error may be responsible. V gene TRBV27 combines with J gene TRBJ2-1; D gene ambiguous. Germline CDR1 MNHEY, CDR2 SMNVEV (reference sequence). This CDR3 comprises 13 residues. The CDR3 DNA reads TGTGCCAACAGTTTAATGGCCTACAATGAGCAGTTCTTC. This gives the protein CANSLMAYNEQFF.

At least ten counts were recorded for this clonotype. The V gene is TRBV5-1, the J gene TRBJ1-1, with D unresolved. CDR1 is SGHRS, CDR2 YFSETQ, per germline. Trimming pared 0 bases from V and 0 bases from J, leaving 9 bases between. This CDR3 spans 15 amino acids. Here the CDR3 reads CASSLDGPLNTEAFF. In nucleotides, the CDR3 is TGCGCCAGCAGCTTGGATGGACCCTTGAACACTGAAGCTTTCTTT.

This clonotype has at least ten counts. The CDR3 sequence: CASSLAGRQRSWQYF. For the CDR3, the DNA is TGTGCCAGCAGCTTGGCGGGTCGGCAAAGGTCGTGGCAGTACTTC. The chain couples TRBV5-6 to TRBJ2-7; D is unclear. The V gene's germline CDR1 is SGHDT and CDR2 YYEEEE. Between the trimmed V and J ends, which lost 0 bases and 9 bases, there was a span of 19 bases. The CDR3 sequence is 15 residues long. Based on the CDR3 plus reference TRBV5-6 and TRBJ2-7, the full variable domain is DAGVTQSPTHLIKTRGQQVTLRCSPKSGHDTVSWYQQALGQGPQFIFQYYEEEERQRGNFPDRFSGHQFPNYSSELNVNALLLGDSALYLCASSLAGRQRSWQYFGPGTRLTVT.

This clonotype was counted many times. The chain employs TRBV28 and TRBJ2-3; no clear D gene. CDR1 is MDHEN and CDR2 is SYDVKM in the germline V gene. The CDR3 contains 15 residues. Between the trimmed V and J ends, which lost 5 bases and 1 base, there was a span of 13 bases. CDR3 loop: CASSRLSPRTDTQYF. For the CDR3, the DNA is TGTGCCAGCAGTCGCTTAAGTCCGCGCACAGATACGCAGTATTTT. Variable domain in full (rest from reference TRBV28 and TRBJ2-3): DVKVTQSSRYLVKRTGEKVFLECVQDMDHENMFWYRQDPGLGLRLIYFSYDVKMKEKGDIPEGYSVSREKKERFSLILESASTNQTSMYLCASSRLSPRTDTQYFGPGTRLTVL.

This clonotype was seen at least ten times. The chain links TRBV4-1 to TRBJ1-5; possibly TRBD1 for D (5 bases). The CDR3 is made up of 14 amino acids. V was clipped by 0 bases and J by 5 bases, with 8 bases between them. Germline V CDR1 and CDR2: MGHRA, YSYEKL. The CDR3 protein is CASSQESRDQPQHF. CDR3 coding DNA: TGCGCCAGCAGCCAAGAAAGCAGGGATCAGCCCCAGCATTTT.

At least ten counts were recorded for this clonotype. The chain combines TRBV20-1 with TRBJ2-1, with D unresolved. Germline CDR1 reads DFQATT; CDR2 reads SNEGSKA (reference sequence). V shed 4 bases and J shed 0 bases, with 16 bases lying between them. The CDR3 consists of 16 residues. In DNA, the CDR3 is TGCAGTGCTAACTCCTTAGACAAGAGCTCCTACAATGAGCAGTTCTTC. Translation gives CSANSLDKSSYNEQFF.

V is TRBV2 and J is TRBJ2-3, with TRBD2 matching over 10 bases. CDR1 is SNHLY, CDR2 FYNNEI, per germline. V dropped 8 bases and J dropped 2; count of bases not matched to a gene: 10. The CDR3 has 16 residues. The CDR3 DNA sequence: TGTGCCAGCTCGTGGGTAGCGGGAGGTACCACAGATACGCAGTATTTT. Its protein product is CASSWVAGGTTDTQYF. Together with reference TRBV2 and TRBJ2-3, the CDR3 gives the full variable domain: EPEVTQTPSHQVTQMGQEVILRCVPISNHLYFYWYRQILGQKVEFLVSFYNNEISEKSEIFDDQFSVERPDGSNFTLKIRSTKLEDSAMYFCASSWVAGGTTDTQYFGPGTRLTVL.

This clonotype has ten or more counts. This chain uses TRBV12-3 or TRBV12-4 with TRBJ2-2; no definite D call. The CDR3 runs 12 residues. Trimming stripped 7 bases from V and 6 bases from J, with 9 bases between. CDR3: CASTRTAGELFF. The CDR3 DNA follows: TGTGCCAGCACCCGAACCGCCGGGGAGCTGTTTTTT.

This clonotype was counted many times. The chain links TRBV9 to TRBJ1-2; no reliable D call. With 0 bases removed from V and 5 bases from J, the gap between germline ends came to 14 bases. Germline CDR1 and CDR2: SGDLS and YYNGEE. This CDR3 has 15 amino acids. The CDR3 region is CASSVEVSEGYGYTF. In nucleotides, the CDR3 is TGTGCCAGCAGCGTAGAGGTCTCGGAGGGTTATGGCTACACCTTC.

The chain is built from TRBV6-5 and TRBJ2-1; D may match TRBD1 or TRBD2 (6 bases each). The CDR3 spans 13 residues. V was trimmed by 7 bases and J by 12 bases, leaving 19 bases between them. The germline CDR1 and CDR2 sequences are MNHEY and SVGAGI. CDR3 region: CASNPPKGGGQFF. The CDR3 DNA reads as TGTGCCAGCAACCCACCGAAGGGGGGTGGGCAGTTCTTC.

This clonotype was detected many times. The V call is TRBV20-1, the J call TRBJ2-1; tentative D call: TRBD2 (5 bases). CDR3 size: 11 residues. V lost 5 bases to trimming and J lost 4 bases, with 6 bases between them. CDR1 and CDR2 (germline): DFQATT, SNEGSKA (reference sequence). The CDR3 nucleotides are TGCAGTGCTCCGGGGTACAATGAGCAGTTCTTC. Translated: CSAPGYNEQFF.

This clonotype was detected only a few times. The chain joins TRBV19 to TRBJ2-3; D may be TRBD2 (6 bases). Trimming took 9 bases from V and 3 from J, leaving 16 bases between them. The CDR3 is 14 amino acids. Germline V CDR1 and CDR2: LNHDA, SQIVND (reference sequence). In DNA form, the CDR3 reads TGTGCCAGCACGGTGGGGGGTTATACAGATACGCAGTATTTT. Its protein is CASTVGGYTDTQYF.

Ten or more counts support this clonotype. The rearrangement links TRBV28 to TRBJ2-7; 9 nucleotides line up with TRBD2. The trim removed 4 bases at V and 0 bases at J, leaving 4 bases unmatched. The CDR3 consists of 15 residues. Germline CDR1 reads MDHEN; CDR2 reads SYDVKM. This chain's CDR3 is CASSSPTSGSYEQYF. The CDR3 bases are TGTGCCAGCAGTTCCCCGACTAGCGGCTCCTACGAGCAGTACTTC.

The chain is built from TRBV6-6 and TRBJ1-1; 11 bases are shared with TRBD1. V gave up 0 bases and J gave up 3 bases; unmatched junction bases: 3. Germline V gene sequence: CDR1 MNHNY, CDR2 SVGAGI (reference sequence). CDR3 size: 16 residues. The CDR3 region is CASSYSGTGGDTEAFF. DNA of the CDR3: TGTGCCAGCAGTTACTCGGGGACAGGGGGGGACACTGAAGCTTTCTTT.

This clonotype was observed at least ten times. CDR3 nucleotide sequence: TGTGCCATCAGTGACGATAGGGGCGCGGACACCGGGGAGCTGTTTTTT. This sequence encodes CAISDDRGADTGELFF. The J gene is TRBJ2-2, the V gene TRBV10-3, with a tentative D call TRBD1 (5 bases). There are 16 residues in the CDR3. Trimming took 3 bases from V and 3 from J, leaving 14 bases between them. Germline loops: CDR1 ENHRY, CDR2 SYGVKD.

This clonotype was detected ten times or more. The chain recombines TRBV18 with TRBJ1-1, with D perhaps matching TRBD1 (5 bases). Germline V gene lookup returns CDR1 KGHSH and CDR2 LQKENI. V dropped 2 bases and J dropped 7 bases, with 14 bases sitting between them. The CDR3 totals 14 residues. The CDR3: CASSPRRGGIEAFF. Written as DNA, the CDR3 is TGTGCCAGCTCACCAAGGCGGGGGGGGATTGAAGCTTTCTTT.

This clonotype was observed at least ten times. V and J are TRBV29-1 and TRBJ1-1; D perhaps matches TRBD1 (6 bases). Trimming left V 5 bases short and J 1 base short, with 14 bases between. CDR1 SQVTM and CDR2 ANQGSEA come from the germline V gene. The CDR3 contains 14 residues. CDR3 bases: TGCAGCGTTAAAGTGGGACAAACGAACACTGAAGCTTTCTTT. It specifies CSVKVGQTNTEAFF.

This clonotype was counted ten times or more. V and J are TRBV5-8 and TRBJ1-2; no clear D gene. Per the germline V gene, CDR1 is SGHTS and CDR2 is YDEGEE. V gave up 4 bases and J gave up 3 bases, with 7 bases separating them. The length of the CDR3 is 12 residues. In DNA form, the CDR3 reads TGTGCCAGCAGCCGGGCGGACTATGGCTACACCTTC. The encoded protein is CASSRADYGYTF.

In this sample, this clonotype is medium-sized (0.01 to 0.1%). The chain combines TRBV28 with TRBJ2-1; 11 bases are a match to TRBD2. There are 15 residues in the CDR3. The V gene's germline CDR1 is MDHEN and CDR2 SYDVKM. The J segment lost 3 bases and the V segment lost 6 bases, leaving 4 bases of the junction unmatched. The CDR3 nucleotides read TGTGCCAGCAGCCCTGGGACTAGCGGCTACAATGAGCAGTTCTTC. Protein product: CASSPGTSGYNEQFF.

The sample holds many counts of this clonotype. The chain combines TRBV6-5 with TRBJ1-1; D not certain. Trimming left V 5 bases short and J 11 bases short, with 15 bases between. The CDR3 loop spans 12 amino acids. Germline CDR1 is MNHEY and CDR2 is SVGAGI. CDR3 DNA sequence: TGTGCCAGCAGTCCCTTGGCCCAAGGTGCTTTCTTT. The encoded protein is CASSPLAQGAFF.